The 14 T cell receptor beta chains below all came from one sample that was sequenced in a study of blood T cell repertoires in COVID-19. Generated by immunoSEQ multiplex PCR, the TCRdb table keeps only in-frame clones and is missing some. The sample consists of 27,000 or so clones, 91% of them appearing once. What was sequenced was peripheral blood. These receptors came from a human donor with active COVID-19. The donor label of this sample is uncertain.

The rearrangement uses TRBV4-2 and TRBJ2-7, with 7 nucleotides matching TRBD1. Germline CDR1 LGHNA, CDR2 YNFKEQ. The V and J ends lost 5 bases and 2 bases, in that order; junction bases with no gene match: 9. The CDR3 is made up of 15 amino acids. CDR3 protein: CASSYTGVGTYEQYF. Written as DNA, the CDR3 is TGTGCCAGCAGCTATACAGGGGTTGGGACCTACGAGCAGTACTTC.

The rearrangement uses TRBV10-3 and TRBJ2-7, with D tentatively TRBD1 (6 bases). This CDR3 has 12 amino acids. The V end lost 10 bases, the J end lost 3 bases, and 13 bases lay between the germline ends. CDR1 is ENHRY, CDR2 SYGVKD, per germline. CDR3 sequence: CATKRQDYEQYF. Here the CDR3 DNA reads TGTGCCACTAAGCGACAGGACTACGAGCAGTACTTC.

The rearrangement uses TRBV7-9 and TRBJ2-5; D might be TRBD1 (6 bases). Germline lookup yields CDR1 SEHNR and CDR2 FQNEAQ (reference sequence). V lost 10 bases and J lost 1, with 22 bases in between. This CDR3 has 16 residues. The CDR3 is CATQLGFRDTQETQYF. As DNA, the CDR3 is TGTGCCACCCAGCTGGGTTTCCGGGACACCCAAGAGACCCAGTACTTC.

V is TRBV5-1 and J is TRBJ2-5; D is possibly TRBD1 (5 bases). The CDR3 length is 15 residues. The germline V gene has CDR1 SGHRS and CDR2 YFSETQ. Trimming pared 0 bases from V and 3 bases from J, leaving 12 bases between. CDR3 in amino acids: CASSLVNRQKETQYF. For the CDR3, the DNA is TGCGCCAGCAGCTTGGTTAATAGACAGAAAGAGACCCAGTACTTC.

This rearrangement joins TRBV29-1 to TRBJ1-5; D remains ambiguous. The CDR3 consists of 15 residues. With 4 bases removed from V and 4 bases from J, the gap between germline ends came to 17 bases. In germline, CDR1 is SQVTM, CDR2 ANQGSEA. The CDR3 protein is CSVADGVLGNQPQHF. The CDR3 DNA follows: TGCAGCGTTGCAGACGGGGTGTTGGGAAATCAGCCCCAGCATTTT. Looking up the rest from reference TRBV29-1 and TRBJ1-5 gives the full variable domain: SAVISQKPSRDICQRGTSLTIQCQVDSQVTMMFWYRQQPGQSLTLIATANQGSEATYESGFVIDKFPISRPNLTFSTLTVSNMSPEDSSIYLCSVADGVLGNQPQHFGDGTRLSIL.

The V and J genes are TRBV1 and TRBJ2-5; no check of the table's D call, TRBD2, against the DNA was made. TRBV1 is labeled a pseudogene. This CDR3 spans 18 amino acids. The CDR3 coding sequence is TGCACCAGCAGCCAAGTTTCTCGTAGCGGGGGTTTAGGAGAGACCCAGTACTTC. Protein: CTSSQVSRSGGLGETQYF.

The chain joins TRBV27 to TRBJ2-2; 9 bases align to TRBD2. The V segment lost 4 bases and the J segment 0 bases; nucleotides outside the gene matches: 6. The CDR3 runs 17 residues. Per the germline V gene, CDR1 is MNHEY and CDR2 is SMNVEV (reference sequence). CDR3 coding DNA: TGTGCCAGCAGTTCCCCCGGACTAGCGACGAACACCGGGGAGCTGTTTTTT. Its protein product is CASSSPGLATNTGELFF.

This chain connects TRBV7-9 to TRBJ1-3; D perhaps matches TRBD1 (6 bases). The CDR3 runs to 18 residues. Germline V gene lookup returns CDR1 SEHNR and CDR2 FQNEAQ (reference sequence). V shed 2 bases and J shed 0 bases, with 17 bases lying between them. CDR3 loop: CASSLIGGALSSGNTIYF. The CDR3 DNA is TGTGCCAGCAGCTTAATTGGGGGGGCACTATCCTCTGGAAACACCATATATTTT.

Here the CDR3 DNA reads TGTGCCAGCAGCAAAGCCCTCCCCGCAGGGGAAGGGTATGGCTACACCTTC. Translated, it gives CASSKALPAGEGYGYTF. The gene calls are TRBV21-1 and TRBJ1-2; the table's D call, TRBD1, was not checked against the DNA. TRBV21-1 is labeled a pseudogene. The CDR3 covers 17 residues.

V is TRBV30 and J is TRBJ1-5, with a possible D match to TRBD1 (6 bases). Per germline, CDR1 GTSNPN and CDR2 SVGIG (reference sequence). This CDR3 region has 15 residues. V lost 0 bases and J lost 3, with 12 bases in between. CDR3 nucleotides: TGTGCCTGGAGTGTAGACAGGCGCCCCAATCAGCCCCAGCATTTT. It codes for CAWSVDRRPNQPQHF. The variable domain in full, completed from reference TRBV30 and TRBJ1-5, reads SQTIHQWPATLVQPVGSPLSLECTVEGTSNPNLYWYRQAAGRGLQLLFYSVGIGQISSEVPQNLSASRPQDRQFILSSKKLLLSDSGFYLCAWSVDRRPNQPQHFGDGTRLSIL.

V is TRBV4-3 and J is TRBJ2-7, with TRBD1 matching over 7 bases. Trimming removed 0 bases from V and 4 bases from J; junction bases left unmatched: 15. The CDR3 loop spans 18 amino acids. Germline assignment: CDR1 LGHNA and CDR2 YSLEER. The CDR3: CASSQDRFNLGGLYEQYF. CDR3 nucleotides: TGCGCCAGCAGCCAAGATCGCTTTAATCTAGGGGGCTTGTACGAGCAGTACTTC.

The V and J genes are TRBV10-2 and TRBJ2-1, with D perhaps TRBD2 (7 bases). CDR1 is WSHSY, CDR2 SAAADI, per germline. Trimming cost V 4 bases and J 6 bases, with 13 bases left between them. This CDR3 is 14 amino acids long. The CDR3, as DNA: TGCGCCAGCAGTGTCACGGGGGGCCTCAATGAGCAGTTCTTC. Translated, it gives CASSVTGGLNEQFF.

The chain employs TRBV7-9 and TRBJ2-1, with unresolved D. The CDR3 has 12 residues. Germline V gene sequence: CDR1 SEHNR, CDR2 FQNEAQ (reference sequence). The V end was cut by 5 bases, the J end by 8 bases, with 10 bases between. The CDR3: CASSLELDEQFF. The CDR3 region has the DNA TGTGCCAGCAGCCTGGAGTTGGATGAGCAGTTCTTC.

The chain links TRBV5-8 to TRBJ1-5; 8 bases align to TRBD1. The V segment lost 4 bases and the J segment 4 bases; nucleotides outside the gene matches: 7. The CDR3 contains 15 residues. CDR1 is SGHTS and CDR2 is YDEGEE in the germline V gene. The CDR3 loop reads CASSKDRVWNQPQHF. CDR3 DNA: TGTGCCAGCAGCAAGGACAGGGTATGGAATCAGCCCCAGCATTTT. Drawing the rest from reference TRBV5-8 and TRBJ1-5, the complete variable domain is EAGVTQSPTHLIKTRGQQATLRCSPISGHTSVYWYQQALGLGLQFLLWYDEGEERNRGNFPPRFSGRQFPNYSSELNVNALELEDSALYLCASSKDRVWNQPQHFGDGTRLSIL.